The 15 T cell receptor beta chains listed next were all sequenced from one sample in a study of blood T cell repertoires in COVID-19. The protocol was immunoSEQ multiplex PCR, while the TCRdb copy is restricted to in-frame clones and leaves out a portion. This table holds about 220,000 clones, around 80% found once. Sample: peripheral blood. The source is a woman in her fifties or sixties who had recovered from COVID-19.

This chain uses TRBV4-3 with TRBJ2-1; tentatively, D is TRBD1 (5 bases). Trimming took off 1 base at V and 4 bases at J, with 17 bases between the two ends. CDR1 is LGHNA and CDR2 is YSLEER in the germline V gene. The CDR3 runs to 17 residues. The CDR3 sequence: CASSQVKGVIKYNEQFF. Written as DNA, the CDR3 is TGCGCCAGCAGCCAAGTAAAAGGGGTCATTAAATACAATGAGCAGTTCTTC.

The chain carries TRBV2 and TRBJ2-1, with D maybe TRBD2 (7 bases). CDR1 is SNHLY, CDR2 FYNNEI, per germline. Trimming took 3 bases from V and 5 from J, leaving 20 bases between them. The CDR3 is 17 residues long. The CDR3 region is CASSDNGGAEWDNEQFF. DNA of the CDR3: TGTGCCAGCAGTGATAATGGGGGGGCGGAATGGGACAATGAGCAGTTCTTC. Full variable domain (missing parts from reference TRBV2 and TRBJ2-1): EPEVTQTPSHQVTQMGQEVILRCVPISNHLYFYWYRQILGQKVEFLVSFYNNEISEKSEIFDDQFSVERPDGSNFTLKIRSTKLEDSAMYFCASSDNGGAEWDNEQFFGPGTRLTVL.

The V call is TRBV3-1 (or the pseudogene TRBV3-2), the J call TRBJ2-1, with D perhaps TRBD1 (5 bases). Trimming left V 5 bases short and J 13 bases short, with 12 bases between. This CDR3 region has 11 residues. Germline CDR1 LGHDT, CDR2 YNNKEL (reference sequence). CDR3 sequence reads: CASSARQSQFF. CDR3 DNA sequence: TGTGCCAGCAGCGCTAGACAGTCCCAGTTCTTC.

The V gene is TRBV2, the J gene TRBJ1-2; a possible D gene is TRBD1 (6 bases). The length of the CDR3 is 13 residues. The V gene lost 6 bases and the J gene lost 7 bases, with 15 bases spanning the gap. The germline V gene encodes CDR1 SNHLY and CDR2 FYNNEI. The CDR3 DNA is TGTGCCAGCAGCGGAACAGGGATTTCTGGCTACACCTTC. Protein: CASSGTGISGYTF.

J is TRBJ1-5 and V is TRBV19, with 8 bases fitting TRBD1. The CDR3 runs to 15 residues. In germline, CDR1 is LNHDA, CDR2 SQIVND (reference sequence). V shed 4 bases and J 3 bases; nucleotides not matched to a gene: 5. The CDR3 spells CASSSGTGYNQPQHF. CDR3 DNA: TGTGCCAGTAGTAGCGGGACAGGTTACAATCAGCCCCAGCATTTT.

CDR3 sequence reads: CSAREGYEQYF. The CDR3 DNA reads TGCAGTGCTCGGGAGGGCTACGAGCAGTACTTC. V usage is TRBV20-1 and J usage is TRBJ2-7, with 8 bases fitting TRBD2. The CDR3 spans 11 residues. V gave up 5 bases and J gave up 3 bases; unmatched junction bases: 0. In germline, CDR1 is DFQATT, CDR2 SNEGSKA (reference sequence).

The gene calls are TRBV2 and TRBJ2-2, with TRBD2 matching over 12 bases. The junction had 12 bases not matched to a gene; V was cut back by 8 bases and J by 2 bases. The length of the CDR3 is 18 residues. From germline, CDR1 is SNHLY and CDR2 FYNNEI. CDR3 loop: CASGDSSGGDFNTGELFF. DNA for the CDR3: TGTGCCAGCGGAGATTCTAGCGGGGGGGATTTTAACACCGGGGAGCTGTTTTTT.

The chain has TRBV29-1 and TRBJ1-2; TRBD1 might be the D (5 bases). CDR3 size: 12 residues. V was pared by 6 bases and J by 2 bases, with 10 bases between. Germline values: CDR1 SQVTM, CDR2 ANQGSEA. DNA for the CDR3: TGCAGCGTCGAGACAGCCAACTATGGCTACACCTTC. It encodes CSVETANYGYTF. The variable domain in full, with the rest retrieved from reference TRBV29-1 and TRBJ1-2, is SAVISQKPSRDICQRGTSLTIQCQVDSQVTMMFWYRQQPGQSLTLIATANQGSEATYESGFVIDKFPISRPNLTFSTLTVSNMSPEDSSIYLCSVETANYGYTFGSGTRLTVV.

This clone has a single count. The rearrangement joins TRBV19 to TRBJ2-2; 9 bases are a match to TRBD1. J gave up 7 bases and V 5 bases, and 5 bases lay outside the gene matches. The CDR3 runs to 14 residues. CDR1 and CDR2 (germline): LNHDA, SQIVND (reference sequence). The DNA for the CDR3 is TGTGCCAGTAGTCACAGGGGGCAGAACGGGGAGCTGTTTTTT. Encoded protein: CASSHRGQNGELFF.

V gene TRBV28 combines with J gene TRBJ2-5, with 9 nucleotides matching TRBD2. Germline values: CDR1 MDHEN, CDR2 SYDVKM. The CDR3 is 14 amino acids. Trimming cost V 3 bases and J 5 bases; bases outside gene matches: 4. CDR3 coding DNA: TGTGCCAGCAGTTTTAGCGGGGGCACCGAGACCCAGTACTTC. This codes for CASSFSGGTETQYF.

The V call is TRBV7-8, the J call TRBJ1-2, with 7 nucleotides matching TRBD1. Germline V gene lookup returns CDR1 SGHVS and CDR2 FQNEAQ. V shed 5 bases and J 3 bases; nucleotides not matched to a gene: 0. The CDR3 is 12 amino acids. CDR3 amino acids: CASSQGDYGYTF. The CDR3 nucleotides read TGTGCCAGCAGCCAGGGGGACTATGGCTACACCTTC.

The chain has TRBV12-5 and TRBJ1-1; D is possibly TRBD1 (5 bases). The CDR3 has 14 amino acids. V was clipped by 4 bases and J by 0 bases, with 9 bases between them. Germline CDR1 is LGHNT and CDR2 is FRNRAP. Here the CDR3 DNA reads TGTGCTAGTGGTTCGGGGGGGATGAACACTGAAGCTTTCTTT. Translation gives CASGSGGMNTEAFF.

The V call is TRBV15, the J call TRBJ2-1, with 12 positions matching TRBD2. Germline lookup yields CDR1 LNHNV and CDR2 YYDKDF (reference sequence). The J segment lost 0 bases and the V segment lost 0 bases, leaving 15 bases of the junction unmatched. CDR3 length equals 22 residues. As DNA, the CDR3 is TGTGCCACCAGCAGAGATAAACGGCTAGCGGGGGGGTCTAACTACTCCTACAATGAGCAGTTCTTC. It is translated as CATSRDKRLAGGSNYSYNEQFF.

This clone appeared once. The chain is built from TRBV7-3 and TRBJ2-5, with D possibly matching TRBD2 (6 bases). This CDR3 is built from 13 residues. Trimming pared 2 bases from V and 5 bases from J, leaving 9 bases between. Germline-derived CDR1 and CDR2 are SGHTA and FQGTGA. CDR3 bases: TGTGCCAGCAGCTTACAGGGACTGGAGACCCAGTACTTC. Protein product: CASSLQGLETQYF.

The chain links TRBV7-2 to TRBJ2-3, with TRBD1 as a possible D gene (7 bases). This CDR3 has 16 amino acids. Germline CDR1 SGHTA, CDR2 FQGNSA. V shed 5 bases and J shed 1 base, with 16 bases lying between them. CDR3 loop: CASSKDGRGGTDTQYF. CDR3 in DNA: TGTGCCAGCAGCAAAGATGGCAGGGGGGGCACAGATACGCAGTATTTT.